This is a list of T cell receptor beta chains from one sample in a study of early T cells in non-severe SARS-CoV-2 infection. From the 5' RACE reads, TCRdb called clonotypes with MiXCR, one entry per CDR3 protein. This sample has tens of thousands of distinct CDR3 sequences, with approximately 9.2% found just once. The sample was whole blood, taken at baseline. These receptors were collected from an adult who was a healthcare worker with PCR-confirmed SARS-CoV-2 infection or an uninfected control (not recorded which). CDR3s include the opening cysteine and the closing phenylalanine or tryptophan. D genes are given only for firm matches. Size values are once, few and many counts, or a class for expanded clones, and some rows have none.

clone size,J gene,V gene,D gene,CDR3 DNA,CDR3 protein
few,TRBJ2-6,TRBV6-1,NA,TGTGCCAGCAGCCGGGGCGACTCTGGGGCCAACGTCCTGACTTTC,CASSRGDSGANVLTF
NA,TRBJ2-3,TRBV6-5,NA,TGTGCCACCAGTAGCACAGATACGCAGTATTTT,CATSSTDTQYF
NA,TRBJ2-6,TRBV19,NA,TGTGCCAGTAGTATGGGCCTTTCCTCTGGGGCCAACGTCCTGACTTTC,CASSMGLSSGANVLTF
few,TRBJ1-3,TRBV5-8,NA,TGTGCCAGCAGCTTGGCGGGCGGCCGAAACACCATATATTTT,CASSLAGGRNTIYF
few,TRBJ2-3,TRBV7-9,NA,TGTGCCAGCAGCCGAACCGTCGTCGGCGGATCCACAGATACGCAGTATTTT,CASSRTVVGGSTDTQYF
NA,TRBJ2-4,TRBV11-2,NA,TGTGCCAGCAGCTCGATGCTAGAAAACATTCAGTACTTC,CASSSMLENIQYF
NA,TRBJ2-7,TRBV3-1,TRBD2,TGTGCCAGCAGCCAAGGGACTAGCGGGGTCTACGAGCAGTACTTC,CASSQGTSGVYEQYF
NA,TRBJ1-3,TRBV18,NA,TGTGCCAGCTCACCCACGCGGGACACCTCTGGAAACACCATATATTTT,CASSPTRDTSGNTIYF
many,TRBJ2-3,TRBV9,NA,TGTGCCAGCGGAGCCCCCGGTAGCATCACAGATACGCAGTATTTT,CASGAPGSITDTQYF
many,TRBJ2-3,TRBV12-3/TRBV12-4,TRBD1,TGTGCCAGCAGTTTCGGACAGGGGGAAGGAGATACGCAGTATTTT,CASSFGQGEGDTQYF
NA,TRBJ1-6,TRBV10-3,TRBD1,TGTGCCTCCCGGACAGGGAGGGCAGAATCACCCCTCCACTTT,CASRTGRAESPLHF
few,TRBJ2-7,TRBV29-1,TRBD1,TGCAGCGTGAGGGCAACAGGGGGGTCCTACGAGCAGTACTTC,CSVRATGGSYEQYF
many,TRBJ2-1,TRBV11-3,TRBD2,TGTGCCAGCAGCGACGGGACTAGCGAGAATGAGCAGTTCTTC,CASSDGTSENEQFF
few,TRBJ1-5,TRBV18,NA,TGTGCCAGCTCACCACAAGGGGGGGGCAATCAGCCCCAGCATTTT,CASSPQGGGNQPQHF
NA,TRBJ1-1,TRBV4-2,NA,TGTGCCAGCAGCCAAGGGCGCTACAGGGCGAACACTGAAGCTTTCTTT,CASSQGRYRANTEAFF
NA,TRBJ1-2,TRBV20-1,NA,TGCAGTGCTCAATCGGGGGTACCCTATGGCTACACCTTC,CSAQSGVPYGYTF
NA,TRBJ2-3,TRBV5-4,TRBD1,TGTGCCAGCAGCTTGCAGGGGGCAGAAGATACGCAGTATTTT,CASSLQGAEDTQYF
few,TRBJ2-6,TRBV29-1,TRBD1,TGCAGCGTCCTCACAGGGGCTAACTCTGGGGCCAACGTCCTGACTTTC,CSVLTGANSGANVLTF
NA,TRBJ2-7,TRBV20-1,TRBD2,TGCAGTGCTAGAGATCTCTGGCTAGCGGGTACCACCGGGGGCTACGAGCAGTACTTC,CSARDLWLAGTTGGYEQYF
few,TRBJ2-6,TRBV7-3,NA,TGTGCCAGCAGCTTTGGACCCTCTGGGGCCAACGTCCTGACTTTC,CASSFGPSGANVLTF
NA,TRBJ1-4,TRBV27,TRBD1,TGTGCCAGCAGTTTTCGGGACAGGTTAAATGAAAAACTGTTTTTT,CASSFRDRLNEKLFF
many,TRBJ2-1,TRBV7-2,TRBD2,TGTGCCAGCAGCTCCATTCGCGCTAGCGGGGGAAGATCCTACAATGAGCAGTTCTTC,CASSSIRASGGRSYNEQFF
NA,TRBJ2-7,TRBV6-5,NA,TGTGCCAGCAGTTACTCGAGGTATAACGAGCAGTACTTC,CASSYSRYNEQYF
many,TRBJ1-2,TRBV6-1,TRBD1,TGTGCCAGCACCGAAGCCGGGACAGGGGATGGCTACACCTTC,CASTEAGTGDGYTF
NA,TRBJ1-2,TRBV10-3,NA,TGTGCCATCAGCCCGCAAACAGAGGATGGCTACACCTTC,CAISPQTEDGYTF
NA,TRBJ2-1,TRBV7-3,NA,TGTGCCAGCAACCAAGGGGGGTCAGGCTCCTACAATGAGCAGTTCTTC,CASNQGGSGSYNEQFF
few,TRBJ2-3,TRBV5-4,NA,TGTGCCAGCAGCTCGTATCGGGGGGATACGCAGTATTTT,CASSSYRGDTQYF
few,TRBJ1-2,TRBV5-1,NA,TGCGCCAGCAGCTTGTCTCGGGGCGCTGACTATGGCTACACCTTC,CASSLSRGADYGYTF
few,TRBJ1-2,TRBV11-2,NA,TGTGCCAGCAGCAAGGATATCAACGGATATGGCTACACCTTC,CASSKDINGYGYTF
NA,TRBJ2-3,TRBV7-2,TRBD1,TGTGCCAGCAGCGGAGACAGGGCTAGCACAGATACGCAGTATTTT,CASSGDRASTDTQYF
many,TRBJ1-2,TRBV5-4,NA,TGTGCCAGCAGCTTGGTACAGAACTATGGCTACACCTTC,CASSLVQNYGYTF
NA,TRBJ2-6,TRBV9,TRBD1,TGTGCCAGCAGCTGGACAGGGCATCCTGGGGCCAACGTCCTGACTTTC,CASSWTGHPGANVLTF
many,TRBJ1-6,TRBV6-6,TRBD1,TGTGCCAGCAGGCGGACAGGGGATTCACCCCTCCACTTT,CASRRTGDSPLHF
few,TRBJ2-7,TRBV10-2,NA,TGCGCCAGCAGTGAGTCGTCCCCCCCCGAGCAGTACTTC,CASSESSPPEQYF
few,TRBJ1-1,TRBV12-3/TRBV12-4,TRBD1,TGTGCCAGCAGTTTAGCTGAGGGACAGGACACTGAAGCTTTCTTT,CASSLAEGQDTEAFF
many,TRBJ1-1,TRBV18,NA,TGTGCCAGCTCCCCCGGGGCACTGAACACTGAAGCTTTCTTT,CASSPGALNTEAFF
NA,TRBJ2-5,TRBV11-2,NA,TGTGCCAGCAGCTTATGGAGTGTGGGGATGAGGGAGACCCAGTACTTC,CASSLWSVGMRETQYF
NA,TRBJ2-7,TRBV20-1,TRBD2,TGCAGTGCCCACTCAGCGGGAGTATCCTACGAGCAGTACTTC,CSAHSAGVSYEQYF
few,TRBJ2-1,TRBV2,TRBD1,TGTGCCAGCAGTCAAGGGACAGGGGGTCTCCAGCAGTTCTTC,CASSQGTGGLQQFF
many,TRBJ1-2,TRBV10-3,NA,TGTGCCATCAGGGGGGACACAGGGAATCTGGGCTATGGCTACACCTTC,CAIRGDTGNLGYGYTF
few,TRBJ1-5,TRBV19,NA,TGTGCCAGTAGTATGGGCCCCAATCAGCCCCAGCATTTT,CASSMGPNQPQHF
many,TRBJ2-5,TRBV2,NA,TGTGCCAGCAGTGTAACAGAAGAGACCCAGTACTTC,CASSVTEETQYF
few,TRBJ2-1,TRBV3-1,TRBD1,TGTGCCAGCAGCCAGCCGGGACAGATAAATGAGCAGTTCTTC,CASSQPGQINEQFF
many,TRBJ2-7,TRBV10-3,NA,TGTGCCATGCAGAGCCGGGACACGCCTGGCGAGCAGTACTTC,CAMQSRDTPGEQYF
many,TRBJ2-1,TRBV7-8,NA,TGTGCCAGCAGCCCGGACGGGATCTCCTACAATGAGCAGTTCTTC,CASSPDGISYNEQFF
many,TRBJ2-1,TRBV12-5,TRBD1,TGTGCTAGTGCCCCCGACAGGGTAAACAATGAGCAGTTCTTC,CASAPDRVNNEQFF
few,TRBJ1-2,TRBV27,NA,TGTGCCAGCAGCCGAGGATGGTATGGCTACACCTTC,CASSRGWYGYTF